Listed below are T cell receptor beta chains from one sample, sequenced in a study of early T cells in non-severe SARS-CoV-2 infection. TCRdb called the 5' RACE reads again in MiXCR, with one record for every CDR3 protein. The sample consists of around 68,000 distinct CDR3 sequences, approximately 5.9% of them appearing once. The specimen comprised whole blood, sampled at baseline. All receptors derive from an adult who was a healthcare worker with PCR-confirmed SARS-CoV-2 infection or an uninfected control (not recorded which). Both conserved end residues are part of each CDR3. Fields, in order: J gene, clone size, D gene, V gene, CDR3 protein, CDR3 DNA. D genes are given only for firm matches. Size is stated for part of the rows, as once, few or many counts, or as a class when the clone is expanded.

TRBJ1-1,many,-,TRBV5-1,CASSLSRATEAFF,TGCGCCAGCAGCCTCTCACGGGCGACTGAAGCTTTCTTT
TRBJ1-4,many,-,TRBV24-1,CATSDARDPINEKLFF,TGTGCCACCAGTGATGCAAGGGACCCGATTAATGAAAAACTGTTTTTT
TRBJ2-7,many,-,TRBV28,CASSPGFTYEQYF,TGTGCCAGCAGTCCAGGGTTTACCTACGAGCAGTACTTC
TRBJ1-4,many,-,TRBV18,CASSLVSPPNEKLFF,TGTGCCAGCTCACTCGTGTCACCACCTAATGAAAAACTGTTTTTT
TRBJ2-7,many,TRBD1,TRBV18,CASSADRGIGEQYF,TGTGCCAGCTCAGCTGACAGGGGCATCGGCGAGCAGTACTTC
TRBJ2-2,-,TRBD1,TRBV2,CASSEDRAGTGELFF,TGTGCCAGCAGTGAGGACAGGGCCGGGACCGGGGAGCTGTTTTTT
TRBJ2-2,many,-,TRBV20-1,CSAREDTGELFF,TGCAGTGCTAGAGAGGACACCGGGGAGCTGTTTTTT
TRBJ2-1,many,-,TRBV4-2,CASSQREVPSSYNEQFF,TGTGCCAGCAGCCAAAGAGAGGTCCCAAGCTCCTACAATGAGCAGTTCTTC
TRBJ2-1,few,-,TRBV7-9,CASSPWGGADNEQFF,TGTGCCAGCAGCCCATGGGGGGGGGCGGACAATGAGCAGTTCTTC
TRBJ2-3,few,-,TRBV4-2,CASSQNMGGRVGDTQYF,TGTGCCAGCAGCCAAAACATGGGCGGCCGAGTGGGAGATACGCAGTATTTT
TRBJ1-1,many,-,TRBV25-1,CASSMSRTEAFF,TGTGCCAGCAGTATGTCGCGCACTGAAGCTTTCTTT
TRBJ2-7,many,-,TRBV6-6,CASSQSRGMVLSEQYF,TGTGCCAGCAGCCAAAGCAGGGGAATGGTACTTTCCGAGCAGTACTTC
TRBJ2-3,few,-,TRBV3-1,CASSQGDRPSTDTQYF,TGTGCCAGCAGCCAAGGGGACCGACCTAGCACAGATACGCAGTATTTT
TRBJ2-1,many,-,TRBV4-1,CASSQDQAVGYNEQFF,TGCGCCAGCAGCCAAGATCAGGCTGTGGGGTACAATGAGCAGTTCTTC
TRBJ2-5,-,TRBD2,TRBV11-2,CASSSELAVQETQYF,TGTGCCAGCAGCTCGGAACTAGCGGTACAAGAGACCCAGTACTTC
TRBJ2-7,many,-,TRBV21-1,CASSGRMKAYEQYF,TGTGCCAGCAGCGGACGCATGAAAGCCTACGAGCAGTACTTC
TRBJ2-7,-,TRBD1,TRBV18,CASSPRQGAYEQYF,TGTGCCAGCTCCCCAAGACAGGGGGCCTACGAGCAGTACTTC
TRBJ2-7,many,-,TRBV3-1,CASSYVQGNNYEQYF,TGTGCCAGCAGTTACGTCCAGGGTAATAACTACGAGCAGTACTTC
TRBJ1-4,many,-,TRBV6-5,CASTRSGGEKLFF,TGTGCCAGCACCCGATCCGGGGGAGAAAAACTGTTTTTT
TRBJ1-1,few,-,TRBV6-2/TRBV6-3,CASISSRTAFF,TGTGCCAGCATATCTAGCCGCACAGCTTTCTTT
TRBJ1-4,many,-,TRBV6-1,CASTGGRQVTEKLFF,TGTGCCAGCACCGGCGGCAGACAGGTTACTGAAAAACTGTTTTTT
TRBJ1-4,-,-,TRBV7-9,CASSLGSYRGKLFF,TGTGCCAGCAGCTTAGGGTCCTACCGAGGAAAACTGTTTTTT
TRBJ2-1,many,-,TRBV7-9,CASSPVDGWQFF,TGTGCCAGCAGCCCCGTCGACGGGTGGCAGTTCTTC
TRBJ2-3,-,TRBD1,TRBV29-1,CSVEGTGSADTQYF,TGCAGCGTTGAAGGGACAGGGTCGGCAGATACGCAGTATTTT
TRBJ2-3,many,TRBD2,TRBV25-1,CASSDASGRASTDTQYF,TGTGCCAGCAGTGACGCTAGCGGGAGGGCTAGCACAGATACGCAGTATTTT
TRBJ1-2,many,-,TRBV9,CASSVDIGDPNYGYTF,TGTGCCAGCAGCGTAGATATAGGAGACCCTAACTATGGCTACACCTTC
TRBJ2-4,many,-,TRBV28,CASSPDRNIQYF,TGTGCCAGCAGCCCCGACAGAAACATTCAGTACTTC
TRBJ2-1,few,TRBD2,TRBV20-1,CSARVRQREGREGDNEQFF,TGCAGTGCTAGAGTACGACAGCGGGAGGGCCGTGAGGGCGACAATGAGCAGTTCTTC
TRBJ2-7,many,TRBD2,TRBV18,CASSLPLAGGDYEQYF,TGTGCCAGCTCGCTACCACTAGCGGGAGGGGACTACGAGCAGTACTTC
TRBJ2-7,many,TRBD1,TRBV28,CASSFYRTGGVEQYF,TGTGCCAGCAGTTTTTACCGGACAGGGGGTGTAGAGCAGTACTTC
TRBJ2-1,many,-,TRBV5-1,CASSVNNEQFF,TGCGCCAGCAGCGTGAACAATGAGCAGTTCTTC
TRBJ2-7,many,TRBD1,TRBV9,CASSAGTGDNYEQYF,TGTGCCAGCAGCGCAGGGACAGGGGACAACTACGAGCAGTACTTC
TRBJ2-7,-,-,TRBV28,CVWTFTYEQYF,TGTGTTTGGACGTTTACCTACGAGCAGTACTTC
TRBJ1-2,many,-,TRBV28,CASSHRVDGYTF,TGTGCCAGCAGCCACAGGGTGGATGGCTACACCTTC
TRBJ2-1,few,TRBD2,TRBV27,CASAPSGITYNEQFF,TGTGCCAGCGCTCCGAGCGGGATTACCTACAATGAGCAGTTCTTC
TRBJ2-7,few,-,TRBV28,CASTNGGGGAPYEQYF,TGTGCCAGCACCAATGGGGGTGGGGGGGCCCCCTACGAGCAGTACTTC
TRBJ2-7,many,-,TRBV20-1,CSARESSYEQYF,TGCAGTGCTAGAGAAAGCTCCTACGAGCAGTACTTC
TRBJ2-2,many,TRBD1,TRBV12-3/TRBV12-4,CASSSQDRGNTGELFF,TGTGCCAGCAGTTCCCAGGACAGGGGTAACACCGGGGAGCTGTTTTTT
TRBJ2-7,-,TRBD2,TRBV19,CASSIRSGRIYEQYF,TGTGCCAGTAGTATAAGGAGCGGGAGAATCTACGAGCAGTACTTC
TRBJ2-5,few,TRBD1,TRBV11-2,CASSPISGGATETQYF,TGTGCCAGCAGCCCAATTTCAGGGGGTGCGACAGAGACCCAGTACTTC
TRBJ1-5,few,-,TRBV5-1,CASSLDRADLNQPQHF,TGCGCCAGCAGCTTGGACAGGGCCGACCTTAATCAGCCCCAGCATTTT
TRBJ2-3,many,TRBD2,TRBV20-1,CSANSGIKADTQYF,TGCAGTGCCAATAGCGGGATTAAGGCAGATACGCAGTATTTT
TRBJ2-1,-,-,TRBV7-2,CASSLEWGANSYNEQFF,TGTGCCAGCAGCTTAGAGTGGGGGGCCAACTCCTACAATGAGCAGTTCTTC
TRBJ1-2,many,-,TRBV20-1,CSASNSRYGYTF,TGCAGTGCTAGTAACAGCCGCTATGGCTACACCTTC
TRBJ1-4,many,TRBD1,TRBV11-2,CASSFRGDSEKLFF,TGTGCCAGCAGCTTCAGGGGGGATAGTGAAAAACTGTTTTTT
TRBJ2-3,few,-,TRBV6-1,CAIRTSPRTDTQYF,TGTGCCATCAGAACCTCTCCCCGCACAGATACGCAGTATTTT
TRBJ2-7,many,-,TRBV20-1,CSARDPNSNSYSYEQYF,TGCAGTGCTAGAGATCCCAACTCAAACAGCTACTCCTACGAGCAGTACTTC
TRBJ1-4,few,-,TRBV7-2,CASSLVGSVEKLFF,TGTGCCAGCAGCTTAGTAGGTTCGGTTGAAAAACTGTTTTTT
TRBJ2-6,-,-,TRBV29-1,CSVGDRTVLTF,TGCAGCGTTGGCGACCGGACCGTCCTGACTTTC
TRBJ2-2,few,TRBD2,TRBV27,CASTISGSTGELFF,TGTGCCAGCACCATTAGCGGGAGCACCGGGGAGCTGTTTTTT
TRBJ1-1,-,-,TRBV20-1,CSARGIGGANTEAFF,TGCAGTGCTAGAGGGATTGGGGGAGCAAACACTGAAGCTTTCTTT
TRBJ2-3,many,-,TRBV20-1,CSALPITEPSTDTQYF,TGCAGTGCTCTTCCAATTACAGAACCTAGCACAGATACGCAGTATTTT
TRBJ2-7,few,TRBD1,TRBV4-1,CASSQEDRGGEQYF,TGCGCCAGCAGCCAAGAGGACAGGGGTGGGGAGCAGTACTTC
TRBJ1-2,many,TRBD1,TRBV20-1,CSATGQVDGYTF,TGCAGTGCTACCGGACAGGTGGATGGCTACACCTTC
TRBJ2-1,many,-,TRBV7-3,CASSLGPAGSNEQFF,TGTGCCAGCAGCTTAGGACCGGCCGGTAGCAATGAGCAGTTCTTC
TRBJ1-2,-,-,TRBV5-1,CASSLRDGYTF,TGCGCCAGCAGCTTGCGGGATGGCTACACCTTC
TRBJ1-2,many,-,TRBV20-1,CSARADLYGYTF,TGCAGTGCTAGGGCCGATCTGTATGGCTACACCTTC